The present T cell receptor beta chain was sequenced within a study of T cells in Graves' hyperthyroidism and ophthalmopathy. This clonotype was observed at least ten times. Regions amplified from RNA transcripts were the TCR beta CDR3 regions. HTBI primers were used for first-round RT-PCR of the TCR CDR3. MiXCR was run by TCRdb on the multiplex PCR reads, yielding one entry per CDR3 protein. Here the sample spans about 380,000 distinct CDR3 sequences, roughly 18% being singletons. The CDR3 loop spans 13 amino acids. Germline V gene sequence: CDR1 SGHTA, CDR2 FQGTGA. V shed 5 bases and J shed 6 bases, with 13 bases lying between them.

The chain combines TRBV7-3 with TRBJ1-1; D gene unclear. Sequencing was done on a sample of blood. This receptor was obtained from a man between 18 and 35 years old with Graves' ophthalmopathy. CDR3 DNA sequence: TGTGCCAGCAGCCCAGCTCCCTGGGCTGAAGCTTTCTTT. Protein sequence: CASSPAPWAEAFF.